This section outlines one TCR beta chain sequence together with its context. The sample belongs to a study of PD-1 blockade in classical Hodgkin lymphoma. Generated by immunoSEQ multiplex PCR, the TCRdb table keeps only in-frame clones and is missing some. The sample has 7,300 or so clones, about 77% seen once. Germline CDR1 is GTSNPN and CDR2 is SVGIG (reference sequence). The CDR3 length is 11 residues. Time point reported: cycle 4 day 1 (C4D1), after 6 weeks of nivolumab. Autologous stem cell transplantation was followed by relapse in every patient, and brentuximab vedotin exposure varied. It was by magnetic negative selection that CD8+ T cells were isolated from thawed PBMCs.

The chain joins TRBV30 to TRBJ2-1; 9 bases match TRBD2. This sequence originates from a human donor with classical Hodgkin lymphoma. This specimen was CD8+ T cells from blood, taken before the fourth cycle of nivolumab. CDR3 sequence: CVAGVYNEQFF. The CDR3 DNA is TGTGTAGCGGGAGTCTACAATGAGCAGTTCTTC.